A single sample gave rise to the 18 T cell receptor beta chains below, sequenced in a study of regulatory T cells in long-lasting Graves disease. Sample time point: persistent/refractory GD, antithyroid drugs over 5 years with positive TRAb. PBMC-extracted RNA yielded the TCR library. CDR3-region Arm-PCR and iRepertoire HTBI primers produced the TCR beta libraries. TCRdb fed the multiplex PCR reads into MiXCR, producing one record per CDR3 protein. The table shows roughly 500,000 distinct CDR3 sequences, with 20% to 25% occurring only once. Source: peripheral blood mononuclear cells (PBMCs), taken when the disease was refractory, from a patient treated with antithyroid drugs. These receptors came from a female donor with Graves disease.

This rearrangement joins TRBV6-5 to TRBJ2-3; 9 bases map to TRBD2. In germline, CDR1 is MNHEY, CDR2 SVGAGI. The CDR3 is made up of 17 amino acids. The trim removed 2 bases at V and 4 bases at J, leaving 10 bases unmatched. CDR3 in amino acids: CASSYALVAGAADTQYF. The DNA of the CDR3 is TGTGCCAGCAGTTACGCTCTCGTAGCGGGAGCGGCAGATACGCAGTATTTT.

The sample holds many counts of this clonotype. V and J are TRBV7-8 and TRBJ2-7; the D gene could be TRBD1 or TRBD2 (6 bases each). Trimming took 7 bases from V and 3 from J, leaving 25 bases between them. The CDR3 is made up of 17 amino acids. Germline CDR1 and CDR2: SGHVS and FQNEAQ. The CDR3 DNA sequence: TGTGCCAGCACCAACCGCCGTCCCCCGGGGGCCAACTACGAGCAGTACTTC. Translation gives CASTNRRPPGANYEQYF.

This clonotype has ten or more counts. V gene TRBV28 combines with J gene TRBJ1-1; D is unresolved. The germline V and J ends were trimmed by 1 base and 4 bases, with 22 bases remaining between them. CDR3 length: 18 amino acids. Germline-derived CDR1 and CDR2 are MDHEN and SYDVKM. CDR3 in DNA: TGTGCCAGCAGTTTATTCGCTCGGAAAAGGGTTGTCGCCACTGAAGCTTTCTTT. This encodes CASSLFARKRVVATEAFF.

The chain is built from TRBV14 and TRBJ2-5, with TRBD2 identical over 8 bases. The V and J ends lost 4 bases and 5 bases, in that order; junction bases with no gene match: 12. The germline CDR1 and CDR2 sequences are SGHDN and FVKESK. The CDR3 totals 16 residues. The CDR3 spells CASSPLPLAVRETQYF. Here the CDR3 DNA reads TGTGCCAGCAGCCCCCTCCCACTAGCGGTCAGGGAGACCCAGTACTTC.

This clonotype has a count of ten or more. The chain links TRBV10-3 to TRBJ1-2, with a possible D match to TRBD1 (6 bases). The CDR3 has 13 amino acids. The V gene's germline CDR1 is ENHRY and CDR2 SYGVKD. With 6 bases removed from V and 6 bases from J, the gap between germline ends came to 14 bases. The CDR3 reads CAISQQGWNGYTF. Written as DNA, the CDR3 is TGTGCCATCAGCCAACAGGGATGGAATGGCTACACCTTC.

The chain links TRBV4-1 to TRBJ1-1; the match to TRBD1 covers 8 bases. V trimming: 4 bases; J trimming: 1 base; junction bases outside the gene matches: 5. The CDR3 has 15 residues. From germline, CDR1 is MGHRA and CDR2 YSYEKL. The CDR3 spells CASSRVGQGNTEAFF. Written as DNA, the CDR3 is TGCGCCAGCAGCCGAGTAGGACAGGGGAACACTGAAGCTTTCTTT.

This clonotype has a count of ten or more. The chain couples TRBV6-1 to TRBJ2-5; D might be TRBD1 or TRBD2, each matching 5 bases. This CDR3 spans 16 amino acids. Looked up from germline, CDR1 is MNHNS and CDR2 is SASEGT. V lost 4 bases to trimming and J lost 2 bases, with 17 bases between them. The CDR3 is CASSGGPKGLQETQYF. The DNA of the CDR3 is TGTGCCAGCAGTGGGGGACCTAAAGGGCTTCAAGAGACCCAGTACTTC.

This clonotype was seen more than once but under ten times. The gene calls are TRBV29-1 and TRBJ1-1; D is unresolved. This CDR3 is 13 amino acids long. Per germline, CDR1 SQVTM and CDR2 ANQGSEA. The V end was cut by 2 bases, the J end by 0 bases, with 7 bases between. The CDR3 region has the DNA TGCAGCGTTGAAAGGGCCCTGAACACTGAAGCTTTCTTT. Its translation is CSVERALNTEAFF.

This clonotype was seen ten or more times. J is TRBJ1-1 and V is TRBV6-1; 11 positions agree with TRBD1. The germline V gene has CDR1 MNHNS and CDR2 SASEGT. The J segment lost 4 bases and the V segment lost 6 bases, leaving 4 bases of the junction unmatched. There are 14 residues in the CDR3. CDR3 DNA sequence: TGTGCCAGCAGCCAAGGGACAGGGGGCACTGAAGCTTTCTTT. Amino acid sequence: CASSQGTGGTEAFF.

This clonotype was detected ten times or more. The chain couples TRBV28 to TRBJ1-2; possible D gene TRBD1, 5 bases. Trimming took off 3 bases at V and 8 bases at J, with 16 bases between the two ends. CDR1 and CDR2 from the germline V gene are MDHEN and SYDVKM. The CDR3 spans 14 residues. Written as DNA, the CDR3 is TGTGCCAGCAGTTTGTCAGGGCGTTTAGGCGGCTACACCTTC. This gives the protein CASSLSGRLGGYTF.

This clonotype was seen a few times. The junction does not match germline at one end; this may be a read error. The chain carries TRBV6-5 and TRBJ1-6, with TRBD1 identical over 8 bases. The germline V gene encodes CDR1 MNHEY and CDR2 SVGAGI. There are 14 residues in the CDR3. CDR3 region: CASSYRAIPGQASF. CDR3 sequence (DNA): TGTGCCAGCAGTTACCGTGCGATTCCGGGACAGGCCTCCTTT.

This sequence joins TRBV12-3 or TRBV12-4 and TRBJ1-5; D is ambiguous. With 2 bases removed from V and 9 bases from J, the gap between germline ends came to 17 bases. The CDR3 loop spans 15 amino acids. This chain's CDR3 is CASSLILAPQSPQHF. Written as DNA, the CDR3 is TGTGCCAGCAGTTTAATCCTTGCTCCACAATCGCCCCAGCATTTT.

This clonotype was seen many times. J is TRBJ1-4 and V is TRBV28; D remains unclear. The CDR3 is made up of 13 amino acids. V was pared by 6 bases and J by 1 base, with 6 bases between. Germline V lookup: CDR1 MDHEN, CDR2 SYDVKM. CDR3: CASRWGTNEKLFF. CDR3 coding DNA: TGTGCCAGCAGGTGGGGAACTAATGAAAAACTGTTTTTT.

There are many counts of this clonotype. The chain joins TRBV15 to TRBJ1-5, with D unclear. The CDR3 sequence is 15 residues long. From germline, CDR1 is LNHNV and CDR2 YYDKDF (reference sequence). V dropped 0 bases and J dropped 5 bases, with 11 bases sitting between them. The CDR3 nucleotides are TGTGCCACCAGCAGAGATGGGATGCCAGATCAGCCCCAGCATTTT. Its protein product is CATSRDGMPDQPQHF. The full variable domain, in which reference TRBV15 and TRBJ1-5 provide the parts outside the CDR3, is DAMVIQNPRYQVTQFGKPVTLSCSQTLNHNVMYWYQQKSSQAPKLLFHYYDKDFNNEADTPDNFQSRRPNTSFCFLDIRSPGLGDTAMYLCATSRDGMPDQPQHFGDGTRLSIL.

This clonotype has a handful of counts. The V gene is TRBV10-3, the J gene TRBJ1-6, with 8 bases aligning to TRBD1. This CDR3 has 16 amino acids. The V gene end was trimmed by 6 bases and the J gene end by 7 bases; junction bases not matched to a gene: 11. Germline V gives CDR1 ENHRY, CDR2 SYGVKD. The CDR3 here is CAISTDREGGNSPLHF. DNA of the CDR3: TGTGCCATCAGCACGGACAGGGAGGGGGGGAATTCACCCCTCCACTTT.

This clonotype was observed at least ten times. The chain uses TRBV28 and TRBJ2-7; the D gene is possibly TRBD2 (6 bases). The CDR3 contains 15 residues. Between the trimmed V and J ends, which lost 3 bases and 1 base, there was a span of 13 bases. CDR1 is MDHEN, CDR2 SYDVKM, per germline. CDR3 nucleotide sequence: TGTGCCAGCAGTTTTGGCGGGGAAGGTTCCTACGAGCAGTACTTC. This sequence encodes CASSFGGEGSYEQYF.

This chain connects TRBV5-4 to TRBJ2-5, with 7 bases fitting TRBD2. The CDR3 consists of 15 residues. V trimming: 0 bases; J trimming: 4 bases; junction bases outside the gene matches: 6. Germline CDR1 and CDR2: SGHNT and YYREEE (reference sequence). The chain's CDR3 is CASSLAGGVGETQYF. As DNA, the CDR3 is TGTGCCAGCAGCTTGGCTGGGGGGGTGGGAGAGACCCAGTACTTC.

This clonotype showed up many times. V gene TRBV12-3 or TRBV12-4 combines with J gene TRBJ1-2, with TRBD1 as a possible D gene (5 bases). Trimming removed 7 bases at V and 2 bases at J, with 11 bases between. The CDR3 consists of 13 residues. The CDR3 sequence: CASTLGGNYGYTF. CDR3 in DNA: TGTGCCAGCACCCTCGGGGGGAACTATGGCTACACCTTC.